This TCR beta chain was recorded in a study of OX40 agonist ivuxolimab in advanced cancers. The data were produced by immunoSEQ multiplex PCR, yet TCRdb's version contains in-frame clones alone and is incomplete. The sample contains around 56,000 clones, 82% of which appear only once. There are 13 residues in the CDR3. CDR1 is SGHNT and CDR2 is YENEEA in the germline V gene. Between the trimmed V and J ends, which lost 6 bases and 1 base, there was a span of 9 bases. The chain is built from TRBV11-3 and TRBJ1-1; possible D gene TRBD1, 5 bases. Sequencing used CD4+ or CD8+ T cells sorted from blood, obtained in a trial of the OX40 agonist ivuxolimab. The TCR sequence derives from an adult with an advanced solid tumor such as melanoma, head and neck, liver or kidney cancer. The chain's CDR3 is CASRPGGNTEAFF. The CDR3 DNA sequence: TGTGCCAGCAGACCCGGGGGGAACACTGAAGCTTTCTTT.